This T cell receptor beta chain was retrieved from a study of T cell repertoires in cytomegalovirus infection. Study-level background: Signatures in public TCR beta sequences pointed to both CMV infection and matching HLA type. Study-wide points: It was HLA-C-restricted CMV-specific TCR beta clonotypes that dominated the response ex vivo. Of the TCR beta families, the public ones yielded a cumulative frequency that identified carriers of CMV plus the relevant HLA.

At least ten counts were recorded for this clonotype. Antigen unknown. One entry per CDR3 protein, called by TCRdb with MiXCR from the reads. Among approximately 700,000 distinct CDR3 sequences, roughly 35% were seen once, and the ten largest hold 2.5% to 3.5%. Trimming took off 0 bases at V and 6 bases at J, with 5 bases between the two ends. The CDR3 spans 13 residues. CDR1 SGHAT and CDR2 FQNNGV come from the germline V gene. The source material was PBMCs. The chain employs TRBV11-2 and TRBJ2-2, with D unclear. The TCR originated in a human donor in good health (CMV status not recorded). Some clones in this sample may be carry-over from other donors' samples. CDR3 bases: TGTGCCAGCAGCTTAGATCGGGCCGGGGAGCTGTTTTTT. Amino acids: CASSLDRAGELFF.